The clone carrying this T cell receptor beta chain has ten or more counts. As yet, its antigen is unknown. This sample was taken from a study of Graves' ophthalmopathy and Graves' hyperthyroidism. General observations from the study: Ophthalmopathy versus stable hyperthyroidism: 13-signature model gave 85% to 90% sensitivity, 80% to 84% specificity.

Transcripts of RNA were the source for amplifying TCR beta CDR3 regions. First-round RT-PCR relied on HTBI primers, and a second-round multiplex PCR came next. TCRdb used MiXCR to reprocess the multiplex PCR reads, holding one entry per CDR3 protein. The sample holds some 380,000 distinct CDR3 sequences, roughly 15% seen once. Newly diagnosed hyperthyroidism donors, aged 18 to 65, duration under 2 months. Clinical symptoms, serum thyroxine, TRAb, thyroid ultrasound and orbital computed tomography were relied on for diagnosis. PBMCs were isolated from a 10 ml sample of fresh peripheral blood. The sequenced sample was peripheral blood. The sequence was collected from a woman aged 18-35 years with stable Graves' hyperthyroidism.

The CDR3, as DNA: TGTGCCAGCAGTGACGGGTCGCTTTTTCCTAGTGATCAGCCCCAGCATTTT. Translation: CASSDGSLFPSDQPQHF. The chain joins TRBV2 to TRBJ1-5; no definite D call. Trimming shortened V by 3 bases and J by 5 bases, and 20 bases separated the two germline ends. The germline gives CDR1 SNHLY, CDR2 FYNNEI. The CDR3 has 17 residues. Variable domain in full (rest from reference TRBV2 and TRBJ1-5): EPEVTQTPSHQVTQMGQEVILRCVPISNHLYFYWYRQILGQKVEFLVSFYNNEISEKSEIFDDQFSVERPDGSNFTLKIRSTKLEDSAMYFCASSDGSLFPSDQPQHFGDGTRLSIL.